The clone carrying this T cell receptor (beta chain) was picked up many times. The antigen is unknown. Germline V gene sequence: CDR1 SGHRS, CDR2 YFSETQ. There are 14 residues in the CDR3. Trimming stripped 0 bases from V and 5 bases from J, with 11 bases between. The CDR3 regions of TCR beta were amplified from RNA transcripts. Researchers ran a first-round RT-PCR on the TCR CDR3 using the HTBI primer set. Using its own MiXCR run on the multiplex PCR reads, TCRdb lists one record per CDR3 protein. Here the sample spans about 260,000 distinct CDR3 sequences, under 30% being singletons. The source of the sample is a study of T cells in Graves' hyperthyroidism and ophthalmopathy. General observations from the study: Most thyroid clonotypes expanded above 0.001 were also detected in blood.

V is TRBV5-1 and J is TRBJ1-1, with unresolved D. The sequenced material came from blood. The TCR was taken from a man in his forties or fifties with Graves' hyperthyroidism that later progressed to Graves' ophthalmopathy. This chain's CDR3 is CASSLAGMGTEAFF. CDR3 DNA sequence: TGCGCCAGCAGCTTGGCCGGGATGGGGACTGAAGCTTTCTTT.